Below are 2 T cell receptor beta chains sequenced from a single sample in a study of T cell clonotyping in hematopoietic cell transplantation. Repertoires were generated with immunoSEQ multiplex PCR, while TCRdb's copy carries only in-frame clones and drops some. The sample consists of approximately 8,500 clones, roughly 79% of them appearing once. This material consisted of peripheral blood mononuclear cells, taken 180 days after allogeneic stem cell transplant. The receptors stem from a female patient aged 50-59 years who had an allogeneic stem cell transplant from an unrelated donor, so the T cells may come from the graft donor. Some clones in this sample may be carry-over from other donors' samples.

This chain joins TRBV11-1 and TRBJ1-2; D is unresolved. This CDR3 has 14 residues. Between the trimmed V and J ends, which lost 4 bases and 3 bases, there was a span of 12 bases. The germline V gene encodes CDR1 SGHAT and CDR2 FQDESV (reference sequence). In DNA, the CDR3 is TGTGCCAGCAGCTCTCGGCAGAAGGACTATGGCTACACCTTC. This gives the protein CASSSRQKDYGYTF. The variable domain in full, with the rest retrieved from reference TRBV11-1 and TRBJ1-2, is EAEVAQSPRYKITEKSQAVAFWCDPISGHATLYWYRQILGQGPELLVQFQDESVVDDSQLPKDRFSAERLKGVDSTLKIQPAELGDSAMYLCASSSRQKDYGYTFGSGTRLTVV.

CDR3: CAWNSGRASETQYF. DNA of the CDR3: TGTGCCTGGAATAGCGGGAGGGCCTCGGAGACCCAGTACTTC. The chain has TRBV30 and TRBJ2-5; 11 bases are a match to TRBD2. The CDR3 sequence is 14 residues long. The J segment lost 5 bases and the V segment lost 4 bases, leaving 6 bases of the junction unmatched. Germline assignment: CDR1 GTSNPN and CDR2 SVGIG (reference sequence).